This TCR beta chain was found in a study of shared clonotypes between healthy human individuals. Study-level findings and limits: Larger estimated richness was generally seen in naive subsets than in memory subsets.

Sequencing used immunoSEQ multiplex PCR; TCRdb keeps in-frame clones, though not all of them. The repertoire holds under 750,000 clones, roughly 72% seen once, with under 2% in the top ten. Comments on this clone: The antigen is undetermined.

Germline-derived CDR1 and CDR2 are MDHEN and SYDVKM. Trimming left V 6 bases short and J 2 bases short, with 14 bases between. CDR3 length equals 15 residues. V is TRBV28 and J is TRBJ1-5, with D maybe TRBD1 (5 bases). The sample taken for sequencing was memory CD4+ T cells sorted from blood. Noted subset: CD45RA-negative fraction. The sequence derives from a woman in her 30s in good health. The DNA for the CDR3 is TGTGCCAGCAGACTCGGGGCCAGGGGCAATCAGCCCCAGCATTTT. Encoded protein: CASRLGARGNQPQHF.